A selection of T cell receptor beta chains follows, all from one sample in a study of CD8+ T cells in alopecia areata. Here immunoSEQ multiplex PCR was the method, and the copy in TCRdb shows in-frame clones only, minus some. The sample lists about 200,000 clones, more than 45% occurring once. The source was CD4+ T cells sorted from blood, collected at week 4, from a patient treated with tofacitinib. These TCRs come from a human donor with alopecia areata. Each CDR3 is given with its conserved first and last residue. D genes are given only for firm matches.

cdr3_length d_call j_call v_call cdr3_aa
17 TRBD2 TRBJ2-1 TRBV30 CAWSGGSGHSSYNEQFF
13 - TRBJ2-7 TRBV5-6 CASSLAGPGEQYF
13 - TRBJ2-3 TRBV30 CAWSSGGADTQYF
14 - TRBJ2-7 TRBV2 CASRSQVDSYEQYF
16 TRBD2 TRBJ2-3 TRBV29-1 CSVRELAGGPTDTQYF
15 TRBD1 TRBJ1-4 TRBV7-9 CASSPQQGVNEKLFF
13 - TRBJ1-1 TRBV29-1 CSSLGGANTEAFF
13 - TRBJ1-2 TRBV5-4 CASSRTAAFGYTF
10 - TRBJ2-3 TRBV7-9 CASSGRSQYF
14 - TRBJ1-1 TRBV5-1 CASSLAGAKTEAFF
14 - TRBJ2-4 TRBV5-1 CASSLTDEGNIQYF
14 - TRBJ2-3 TRBV5-1 CASSNIGSTDTQYF
12 - TRBJ2-3 TRBV30 CAWSVSTDTQYF
14 TRBD1 TRBJ2-1 TRBV5-4 CASSSGTAGNEQFF
12 TRBD1 TRBJ1-1 TRBV30 CAWTERGPEAFF
15 - TRBJ2-7 TRBV4-3 CASSQDQRVADEQYF
16 - TRBJ1-1 TRBV23-1 CASSQSLGNCYTEAFF
14 - TRBJ2-1 TRBV11-3 CASSRSRRDNEQFF
15 - TRBJ2-2 TRBV2 CASSEGLGGTGELFF
14 - TRBJ2-5 TRBV7-2 CASSLGTFQETQYF
16 TRBD2 TRBJ2-1 TRBV6-1 CASSARSLLAYNEQFF
15 TRBD1 TRBJ1-1 TRBV11-2 CASSLGQGFVTEAFF
13 - TRBJ2-4 TRBV30 CAWSQGAKNIQYF
12 - TRBJ1-2 TRBV6-6 CASSVTNYGYTF
15 TRBD2 TRBJ2-7 TRBV7-2 CASSSQRGLAYEQYF
13 - TRBJ2-7 TRBV15 CATSSRAYYEQYF
12 - TRBJ1-1 TRBV15 CATSRVTSEAFF
15 TRBD1 TRBJ1-2 TRBV7-2 CASSLSTGGGYGYTF
15 TRBD2 TRBJ2-1 TRBV5-1 CASSLATASGEEQFF
15 TRBD1 TRBJ2-3 TRBV19 CASSSGTGGADTQYF
11 - TRBJ2-7 TRBV11-3 CASSAFYEQYF
15 - TRBJ2-2 TRBV10-3 CAITHTLSGAGELFF
14 - TRBJ1-5 TRBV5-1 CASSLGGNNQPQHF
12 - TRBJ1-2 TRBV30 CAWSVQGSPYTF
15 - TRBJ1-2 TRBV30 CAWSLAPVTNYGYTF
11 - TRBJ1-6 TRBV2 CASSRPGNLHF
15 TRBD2 TRBJ2-3 TRBV14 CASSPQGLVSDTQYF
13 - TRBJ1-2 TRBV25-1 CASSEVQETGYTF
15 - TRBJ2-2 TRBV6-1 CASSDFGSLTGELFF
14 - TRBJ2-1 TRBV5-6 CASSLRTPANEQFF
15 - TRBJ2-7 TRBV5-1 CASSLDSSRSYEQYF
14 TRBD1 TRBJ1-2 TRBV7-9 CASSYEQGAYGYTF
13 TRBD1 TRBJ2-7 TRBV5-1 CASSGGQIYEQYF
11 - TRBJ2-7 TRBV14 CASSHSYEQYF
14 TRBD1 TRBJ1-1 TRBV14 CASSHIQGFTEAFF
11 - TRBJ2-1 TRBV19 CASSNLDEQFF
14 - TRBJ2-1 TRBV30 CAWSSVGSYNEQFF
14 TRBD2 TRBJ2-3 TRBV2 CASRGGSYTDTQYF
11 - TRBJ2-5 TRBV27 CASSGGETQYF